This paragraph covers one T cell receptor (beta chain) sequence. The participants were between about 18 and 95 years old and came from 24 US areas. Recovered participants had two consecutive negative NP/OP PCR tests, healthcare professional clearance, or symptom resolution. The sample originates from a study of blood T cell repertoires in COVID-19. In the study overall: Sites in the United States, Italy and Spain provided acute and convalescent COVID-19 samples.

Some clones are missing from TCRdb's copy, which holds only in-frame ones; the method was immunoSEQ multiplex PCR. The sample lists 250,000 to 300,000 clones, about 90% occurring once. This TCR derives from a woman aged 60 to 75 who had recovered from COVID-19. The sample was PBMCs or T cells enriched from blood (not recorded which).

Here the CDR3 DNA reads TGCAGTGCTAGGGACAGGGCAGGCTACACCTTC. Protein: CSARDRAGYTF. The V gene is TRBV20-1, the J gene TRBJ1-2, with 8 positions matching TRBD1. Losses at the gene ends were 3 bases for V and 8 bases for J; bases not matched to a gene: 2. CDR1 is DFQATT, CDR2 SNEGSKA, per germline (reference sequence). The CDR3 covers 11 residues.